This TCR beta chain originates from a study of cytomegalovirus exposure and HLA in healthy donors. Both 60 Vbeta primers and 13 Jbeta primers went into the PCR. The assay was immunoSEQ multiplex PCR, and TCRdb's table has in-frame clones only and misses some. The sample lists about 220,000 clones, less than 85% seen once, with around 0.63% in the top ten. Between the trimmed V and J ends, which lost 3 bases and 4 bases, there was a span of 12 bases. Germline values: CDR1 MDHEN, CDR2 SYDVKM. The CDR3 sequence is 14 residues long. This receptor was identified in a man younger than 35 in good health and CMV-seronegative. The sample taken for sequencing was PBMCs. This rearrangement joins TRBV28 to TRBJ1-2; D not resolved. This chain's CDR3 is CASSFGLLIYGYTF. CDR3 nucleotide sequence: TGTGCCAGCAGTTTCGGACTTCTCATCTATGGCTACACCTTC.